This TCR beta chain is drawn from a study of T cell repertoires in cytomegalovirus infection. For the study at large: Signatures in public TCR beta sequences pointed to both CMV infection and matching HLA type.

In TCRdb, the reads were re-called with MiXCR into one record per CDR3 protein. The data hold 150,000 to 200,000 distinct CDR3 sequences, with around 20% observed a single time. Germline-derived CDR1 and CDR2 are SGHTA and FQGNSA. The CDR3 is 20 residues long. Deletions cut 0 bases from V and 8 bases from J, with 29 bases between. General observations from the study: Dominating the ex vivo response were HLA-C-restricted CMV-specific TCR beta clonotypes. Cumulative public TCR beta family frequency identified carriers of CMV plus the relevant HLA.

To note about this clonotype: Its antigen is not identified.

The source material was PBMCs. V is TRBV7-2 and J is TRBJ2-4, with D perhaps matching TRBD1 (5 bases). This clonotype was obtained from a human donor in good health (CMV status not recorded). Some clones in this sample may be carry-over from other donors' samples. CDR3 amino acids: CASSLAGRPTGPVAKYIQYF. The DNA for the CDR3 is TGTGCCAGCAGCTTAGCGGGGCGGCCGACTGGACCCGTAGCTAAATACATTCAGTACTTC.